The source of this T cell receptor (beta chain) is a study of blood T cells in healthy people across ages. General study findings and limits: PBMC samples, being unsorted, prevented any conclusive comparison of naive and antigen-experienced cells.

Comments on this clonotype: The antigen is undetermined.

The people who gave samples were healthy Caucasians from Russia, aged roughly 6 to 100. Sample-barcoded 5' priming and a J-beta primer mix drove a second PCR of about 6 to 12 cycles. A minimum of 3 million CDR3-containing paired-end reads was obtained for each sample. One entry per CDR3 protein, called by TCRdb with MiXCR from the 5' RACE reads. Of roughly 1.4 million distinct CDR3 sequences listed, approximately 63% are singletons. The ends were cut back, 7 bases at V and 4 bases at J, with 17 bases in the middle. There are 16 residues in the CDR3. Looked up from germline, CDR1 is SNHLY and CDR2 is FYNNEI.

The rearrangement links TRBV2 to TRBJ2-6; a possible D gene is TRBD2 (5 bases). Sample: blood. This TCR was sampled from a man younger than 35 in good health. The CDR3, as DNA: TGTGCCAGCACTCGGACTTTCCTGGGCGGGGCCAACGTCCTGACTTTC. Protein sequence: CASTRTFLGGANVLTF.